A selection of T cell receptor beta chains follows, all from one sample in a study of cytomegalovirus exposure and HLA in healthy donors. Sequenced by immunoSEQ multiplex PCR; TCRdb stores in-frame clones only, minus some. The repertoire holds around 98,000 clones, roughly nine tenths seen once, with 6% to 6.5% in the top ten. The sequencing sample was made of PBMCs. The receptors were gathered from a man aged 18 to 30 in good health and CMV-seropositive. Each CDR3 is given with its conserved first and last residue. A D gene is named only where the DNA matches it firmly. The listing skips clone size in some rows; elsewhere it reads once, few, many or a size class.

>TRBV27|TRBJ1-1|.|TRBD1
TGTGCCAGCAGTTTGGGACAGGCGAACACTGAAGCTTTCTTT
CASSLGQANTEAFF
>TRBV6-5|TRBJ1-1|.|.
TGTGCCAGCAGTTACTCGAGTTTGAGCGGAGAAGCTTTCTTT
CASSYSSLSGEAFF
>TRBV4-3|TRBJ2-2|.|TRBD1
TGCGCCAGCAGCCATTACAGGGGGTCCGGGGAGCTGTTTTTT
CASSHYRGSGELFF
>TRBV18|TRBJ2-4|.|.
TGTGCCAGCTCCCCCCGGGGTAGGCAGGGGCAAACCACCAAAAACATTCAGTACTTC
CASSPRGRQGQTTKNIQYF
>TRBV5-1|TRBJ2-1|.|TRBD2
TGCGCCAGCAGCGCAAAGACTAGCGGGGTCGACAATGAGCAGTTCTTC
CASSAKTSGVDNEQFF
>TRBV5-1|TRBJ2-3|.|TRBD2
TGCGCCAGCAGCACCGCGGGGGGGCCCGGAGATACGCAGTATTTT
CASSTAGGPGDTQYF
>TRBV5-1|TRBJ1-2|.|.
TGCGCCAGCAGCCCGCTGCCTGAGGACTATGGCTACACCTTC
CASSPLPEDYGYTF
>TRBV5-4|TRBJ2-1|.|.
TGTGCCAGCAGCTTGGGCGGGGACCCGATTGTTAATGAGCAGTTCTTC
CASSLGGDPIVNEQFF
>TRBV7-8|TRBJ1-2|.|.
TGTGCCAGCAGCTCCTCACCGTCATGGGCAGGGAGGTTCTATGGCTACACCTTC
CASSSSPSWAGRFYGYTF
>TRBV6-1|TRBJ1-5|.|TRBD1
TGTGCCAGCAGTGCGGACAGGCCAAATAGCAATCAGCCCCAGCATTTT
CASSADRPNSNQPQHF
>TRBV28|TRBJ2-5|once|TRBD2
TGTGCCAGCAGTCCACCAACCGGACTAGGAGGGGTACAAGAGACCCAGTACTTC
CASSPPTGLGGVQETQYF
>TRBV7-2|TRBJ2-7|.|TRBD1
TGTGCCAGCAGCTTAAGGGGGCTCTCCTACGAGCAGTACTTC
CASSLRGLSYEQYF
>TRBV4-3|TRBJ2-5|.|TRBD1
TGCGCCAGCAGCCAGGGACAGCACATCCAAGAGACCCAGTACTTC
CASSQGQHIQETQYF
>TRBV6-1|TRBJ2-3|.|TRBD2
TGTGCCAGCTCGACGGGAGGGCCAGGGGATACGCAGTATTTT
CASSTGGPGDTQYF
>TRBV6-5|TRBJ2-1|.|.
TGTGCCAGCAAACACAGGGTTATGTCCTACAATGAGCAGTTCTTC
CASKHRVMSYNEQFF
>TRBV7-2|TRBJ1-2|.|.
TGTGCCACCGAAGGGAGGTATGGCTACACCTTC
CATEGRYGYTF
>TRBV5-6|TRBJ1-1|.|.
TGTGCCAGCAGCTTGGGATTCGGGATTAGCACTGAAGCTTTCTTT
CASSLGFGISTEAFF
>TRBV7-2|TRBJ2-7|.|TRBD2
TGTGCCAGCAGCTTGTCCAGCGGGAGTCTCTACGAGCAGTACTTC
CASSLSSGSLYEQYF
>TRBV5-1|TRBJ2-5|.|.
TGCGCCAGCAGTCAAGACAGGAACCAAGAGACCCAGTACTTC
CASSQDRNQETQYF
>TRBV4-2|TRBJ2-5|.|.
TGTGCCAGCAGCCAAGTTGGGAGCTTGGAGACCCAGTACTTC
CASSQVGSLETQYF
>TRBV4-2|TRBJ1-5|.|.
TGTGCCAGCAGCCAAGAACGCACCGAGAATCAGCCCCAGCATTTT
CASSQERTENQPQHF
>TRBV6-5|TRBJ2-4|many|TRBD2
TGTGCCAGCAGCCCTGGGCGTTTGAGCGGGAGAGCGGACTTC
CASSPGRLSGRADF
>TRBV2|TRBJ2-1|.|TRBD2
TGTGCCAGCAATGGACTAGCGGGGGGGGCTAGCCTCTCATACAATGAGCAGTTCTTC
CASNGLAGGASLSYNEQFF
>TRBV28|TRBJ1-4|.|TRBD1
TGTGCCAGCATTCGATCCGCCGGGACAGGGGGTGAAAAACTGTTTTTT
CASIRSAGTGGEKLFF
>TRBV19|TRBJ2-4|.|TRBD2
TGTGCCAGTAGTACCGGACTAGCGGGAGCGTGGTACTTC
CASSTGLAGAWYF
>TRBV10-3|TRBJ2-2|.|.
TGTGCCATCAGTGAGTCCGCCGGAGGGAGTGCCAACACCGGGGAGCTGTTTTTT
CAISESAGGSANTGELFF
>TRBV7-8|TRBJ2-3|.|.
TGTGCCAGCAGCTTAGGGGCAGTAGGCACAGATACGCAGTATTTT
CASSLGAVGTDTQYF
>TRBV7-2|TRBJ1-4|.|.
TGTGCCAGCAGCCTAGGGCCTCACGGGGAAAAACTGTTTTTT
CASSLGPHGEKLFF
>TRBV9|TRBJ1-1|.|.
TGTGCCAGCAGCGTAGGCGGGCAGTCGAACACTGAAGCTTTCTTT
CASSVGGQSNTEAFF
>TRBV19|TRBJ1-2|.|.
TGTGCCAGTAGTATTCAGGGGCGGGTTGGCTACACCTTC
CASSIQGRVGYTF
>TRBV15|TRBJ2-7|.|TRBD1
TGTGCCACCAGCAGAGGTACAGGGGACACCTACGAGCAGTACTTC
CATSRGTGDTYEQYF
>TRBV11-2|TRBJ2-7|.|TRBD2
TGTGCCAGCAGCTTAGATAGCGGGGGGGCGGATGAGCAGTACTTC
CASSLDSGGADEQYF
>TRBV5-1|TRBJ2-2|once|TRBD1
TGCGCCAGCAGCTTGGTCGCGCAGGGGGCATGGACCGGGGAGCTGTTTTTT
CASSLVAQGAWTGELFF
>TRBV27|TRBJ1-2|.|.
TGTGCCAGCAGTACCAGGGATTCTGGCTACACCTTC
CASSTRDSGYTF
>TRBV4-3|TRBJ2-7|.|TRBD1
TGCGCCAGCAGCCAGTCGGACAGGTCCAACTACGAGCAGTACTTC
CASSQSDRSNYEQYF
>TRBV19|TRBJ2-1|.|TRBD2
TGTGCCAGTAGTAGAACTAGCGGGAGATACCATGAGCAGTTCTTC
CASSRTSGRYHEQFF
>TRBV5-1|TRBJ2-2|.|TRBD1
TGCGCCAGCAGCTTGAGACAGGGGGCCGGGGAGCTGTTTTTT
CASSLRQGAGELFF
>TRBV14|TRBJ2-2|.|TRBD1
TGTGCCAGCAGCCAAGAGGTTCAAGGGGGCCGGAGCACCGGGGAGCTGTTTTTT
CASSQEVQGGRSTGELFF
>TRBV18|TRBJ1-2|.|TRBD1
TGTGCCAGCTCACCCGGGACAGCATATGGCTACACCTTC
CASSPGTAYGYTF
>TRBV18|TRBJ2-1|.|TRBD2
TGTGCCAGCTCATCCTCGATTAGCGGGAGTATAAATGAGCAGTTCTTC
CASSSSISGSINEQFF
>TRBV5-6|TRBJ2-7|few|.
TGTGCCAGCAGCTTCCGGCAGGGGTCCTACGAGCAGTACTTC
CASSFRQGSYEQYF
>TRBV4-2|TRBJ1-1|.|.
TGTGCCAGCAGCTACACCGGACAAGGGAACACTGAAGCTTTCTTT
CASSYTGQGNTEAFF
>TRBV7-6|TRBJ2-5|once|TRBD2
TGTGCCAGCACTAAAGTAGCGGGGACCCAAGAGACCCAGTACTTC
CASTKVAGTQETQYF
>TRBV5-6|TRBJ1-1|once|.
TGTGCCAGCAGCTTGGAGGGGCAGGGGATCTCCACTGAAGCTTTCTTT
CASSLEGQGISTEAFF
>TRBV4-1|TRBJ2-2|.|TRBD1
TGCGCCAGCAGCCAAGATCAGGGGGCGCGGACCGGGGAGCTGTTTTTT
CASSQDQGARTGELFF
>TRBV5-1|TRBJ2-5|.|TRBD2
TGCGCCAGCAGCCTGGGGACTAGCGGACTAAAAGAGACCCAGTACTTC
CASSLGTSGLKETQYF
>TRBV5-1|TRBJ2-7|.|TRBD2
TGCGCCAGCAGCTCGAACCCCGGGACTAGCGGGAGAAGGACCTACGAGCAGTACTTC
CASSSNPGTSGRRTYEQYF
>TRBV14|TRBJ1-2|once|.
TGTGCCAGCAGCCAAGATTTGGGGCGAAACTATGGCTACACCTTC
CASSQDLGRNYGYTF